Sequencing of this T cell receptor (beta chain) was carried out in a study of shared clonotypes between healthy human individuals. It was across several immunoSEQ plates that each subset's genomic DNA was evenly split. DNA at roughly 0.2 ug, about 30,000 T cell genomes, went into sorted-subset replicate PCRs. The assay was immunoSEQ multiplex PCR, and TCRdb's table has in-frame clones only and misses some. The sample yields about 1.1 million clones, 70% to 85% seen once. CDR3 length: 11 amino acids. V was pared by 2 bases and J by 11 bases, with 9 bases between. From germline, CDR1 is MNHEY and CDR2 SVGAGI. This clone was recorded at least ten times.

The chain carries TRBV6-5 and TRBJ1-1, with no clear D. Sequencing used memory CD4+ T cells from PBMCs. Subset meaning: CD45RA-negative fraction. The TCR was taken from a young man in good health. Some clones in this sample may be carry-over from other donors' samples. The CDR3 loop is CASSYIGLAFF. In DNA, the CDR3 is TGTGCCAGCAGTTACATAGGACTTGCTTTCTTT.